The 12 T cell receptor beta chains in this list originate from one sample, sequenced in a study of technical replicates of blood from several donors. Profiling relied on immunoSEQ multiplex PCR, and the TCRdb table lists in-frame clones only, not all of them. The sample has some 85,000 clones, 85% to 95% seen once. The sample taken for sequencing was T cells isolated from PBMCs. These receptors all stem from a human donor in good health.

The V call is TRBV29-1, the J call TRBJ2-7, with 10 bases matching TRBD2. The CDR3 runs 13 residues. V shed 6 bases, J shed 2 bases, and the junction held 4 bases outside the gene matches. CDR1 is SQVTM, CDR2 ANQGSEA, per germline. CDR3 DNA: TGCAGCGTCTCAAGCGGGAGGGCCTACGAGCAGTACTTC. Translated: CSVSSGRAYEQYF.

CDR3 sequence (DNA): TGTGCCAGCAGCCTGACAGGGAACGAGCAGTACTTC. It specifies CASSLTGNEQYF. The chain joins TRBV7-9 to TRBJ2-7, with 7 bases lining up with TRBD1. Germline CDR1 is SEHNR and CDR2 is FQNEAQ (reference sequence). J lost 5 bases, V lost 5 bases, and 3 bases had no gene match. The CDR3 has 12 amino acids.

The chain employs TRBV5-4 and TRBJ1-1; possibly TRBD1 for D (6 bases). Trimming removed 6 bases from V and 0 bases from J, with 9 bases in between. The CDR3 sequence is 13 residues long. Germline V gene sequence: CDR1 SGHNT, CDR2 YYREEE (reference sequence). CDR3 DNA: TGTGCCAGCAACACAGGGCTGAACACTGAAGCTTTCTTT. Protein product: CASNTGLNTEAFF. Variable domain in full (rest from reference TRBV5-4 and TRBJ1-1): ETGVTQSPTHLIKTRGQQVTLRCSSQSGHNTVSWYQQALGQGPQFIFQYYREEENGRGNFPPRFSGLQFPNYSSELNVNALELDDSALYLCASNTGLNTEAFFGQGTRLTVV.

This sequence joins TRBV6-1 and TRBJ1-3, with D unclear. CDR3 length: 14 residues. Trimming took off 7 bases at V and 0 bases at J, with 10 bases between the two ends. Per germline, CDR1 MNHNS and CDR2 SASEGT. The CDR3 protein is CASNLAFSGNTIYF. CDR3 nucleotide sequence: TGTGCCAGCAATTTGGCCTTCTCTGGAAACACCATATATTTT.

This CDR3 is CASSLAGGTYEQYF. As DNA, the CDR3 is TGTGCCAGCAGCTTAGCAGGGGGCACCTACGAGCAGTACTTC. The chain has TRBV7-6 and TRBJ2-7; 7 positions match TRBD1. CDR3 length: 14 residues. Germline loops: CDR1 SGHVS, CDR2 FNYEAQ. The trim removed 0 bases at V and 2 bases at J, leaving 1 base unmatched.

J is TRBJ2-1 and V is TRBV6-4; TRBD2 matches 8 bases. Germline V gene lookup returns CDR1 MRHNA and CDR2 SNTAGT. CDR3 length: 15 amino acids. Trimming took 3 bases from V and 4 from J; bases not matched to a gene: 5. CDR3 sequence (DNA): TGTGCCAGCAGTGAGGGCGAGCGGGAGTACAATGAGCAGTTCTTC. This translates into CASSEGEREYNEQFF.

This rearrangement joins TRBV28 to TRBJ2-4; the D is unclear. There are 13 residues in the CDR3. The V end was cut by 6 bases, the J end by 0 bases, with 6 bases between. Germline lookup yields CDR1 MDHEN and CDR2 SYDVKM. In nucleotides, the CDR3 is TGTGCCAGCAGCTTTTTAGCCAAAAACATTCAGTACTTC. Protein: CASSFLAKNIQYF. The whole variable domain, filled in from reference TRBV28 and TRBJ2-4, reads DVKVTQSSRYLVKRTGEKVFLECVQDMDHENMFWYRQDPGLGLRLIYFSYDVKMKEKGDIPEGYSVSREKKERFSLILESASTNQTSMYLCASSFLAKNIQYFGAGTRLSVL.

This clone was seen just once. The V and J genes are TRBV7-2 and TRBJ1-5; D is unclear. The CDR3 loop spans 14 amino acids. Trimming shortened V by 1 base and J by 0 bases, and 4 bases separated the two germline ends. Germline CDR1 reads SGHTA; CDR2 reads FQGNSA. In nucleotides, the CDR3 is TGTGCCAGCAGCTTAGGCTATAGCAATCAGCCCCAGCATTTT. It encodes CASSLGYSNQPQHF.

The gene calls are TRBV19 and TRBJ2-7, with D possibly TRBD2 on 5 matching bases. Trimming cost V 9 bases and J 5 bases, with 23 bases left between them. Looked up from germline, CDR1 is LNHDA and CDR2 is SQIVND (reference sequence). This CDR3 contains 15 residues. The CDR3 nucleotides are TGTGCCAGCCGTCAGTCCGGGGTTGGTTTGGACGAGCAGTACTTC. Translating gives CASRQSGVGLDEQYF.

The chain is built from TRBV30 and TRBJ2-5; 13 nucleotides align to TRBD2. V was pared by 5 bases and J by 2 bases, with 5 bases of the junction left unmatched. The length of the CDR3 is 15 residues. Germline V gene sequence: CDR1 GTSNPN, CDR2 SVGIG (reference sequence). The CDR3 coding sequence is TGTGCCTGGGGGGCGGGACTAGCGGGACAAGAGACCCAGTACTTC. It encodes CAWGAGLAGQETQYF.

The V call is TRBV28, the J call TRBJ2-7, with D maybe TRBD1 (5 bases). The CDR3 totals 15 residues. Trimming removed 5 bases from V and 4 bases from J, with 18 bases in between. CDR1 is MDHEN, CDR2 SYDVKM, per germline. The CDR3 region has the DNA TGTGCCAGCAGTCTACCAGGGCTACTGATATACGAGCAGTACTTC. This gives the protein CASSLPGLLIYEQYF. The variable domain in full, with the rest retrieved from reference TRBV28 and TRBJ2-7, is DVKVTQSSRYLVKRTGEKVFLECVQDMDHENMFWYRQDPGLGLRLIYFSYDVKMKEKGDIPEGYSVSREKKERFSLILESASTNQTSMYLCASSLPGLLIYEQYFGPGTRLTVT.

The rearrangement links TRBV29-1 to TRBJ1-2; D is perhaps TRBD1 (6 bases). This CDR3 contains 13 residues. Trimming pared 7 bases from V and 0 bases from J, leaving 12 bases between. The germline CDR1 and CDR2 sequences are SQVTM and ANQGSEA. CDR3 DNA sequence: TGCAGCGCAACCACAGGGACTAACTATGGCTACACCTTC. Amino acids: CSATTGTNYGYTF.